The source of this T cell receptor beta chain is a study of CD8+CD57+ T cells in acquired aplastic anemia listed by TCRdb under 2018. Background on the whole study: On average, sorted CD4+ and CD8+ cells yielded around 3.4 ug of extracted DNA, with a range of roughly 0.18 to 30 ug. CD8+CD57+ expansion was defined as a frequency above the mean frequency observed in healthy subjects. On the study overall, not on this receptor specifically: Twenty-nine CD8+ CDR3 sequences were found to be shared between patients and controls, but these sequences appeared to be highly expressed in patients and within the immunodominant clones of the patients. Between patients and healthy controls, no significant difference in CD8+ Simpson's diversity was found (P=0.060).

From its cysteine to its phenylalanine, the CDR3 spans 15 amino acids. Solely the CDR3 DNA is kept, with 45 bases framed from the first base. V sheds 5 bases and J sheds 2 bases, leaving 13 bases between their ends. In the germline V gene, CDR1 corresponds to SGHNT and CDR2 to YENEEA. Worth noting for this clonotype: No antigen is known for it. No base qualities exist here, and no much larger clone lies one base off it.

The patients picked for sequencing were ones in whom flow cytometry had shown an expansion of CD8+CD57+ cells. Severe acquired aplastic anemia was diagnosed in all patients according to International Study of Aplastic Anemia and Agranulocytosis and Camitta criteria. Patients had received no therapy at the time of blood sampling. The study deep-sequenced TCR repertoires of sorted CD4+ and CD8+ blood T cells from severe aplastic anemia patients and healthy subjects. Patients were enrolled in the USA under clinicaltrials.gov protocols 00001620, 01623167, 00001397, 00071045, 00081523 and 00961064. Ficoll-Paque density gradient centrifugation was used to isolate peripheral blood mononuclear cells. CD4+ and CD8+ T cells were sorted by FACS or magnetic beads before DNA extraction. TCR beta VDJ combination and CDR3 sequence profiling used genomic DNA as the template. An Illumina HiSeq 2000 was used for TCR repertoire sequencing. As for the original processing: Repertoires were assessed using TRBV/TRBJ rearrangement plots, CDR3 size and DJ length profiles, and Simpson's diversity index. The most abundant DNA sequence in the deep sequencing data was defined as the immunodominant clone. CDR3 amino acid sequences were checked for sharing across subjects and were also compared against the VDJdb database and published repertoires. In-frame beta chains were kept once TCRdb had trimmed the public reads at Q25 with fastp and called clones with MiXCR. CDR3 protein duplicates are merged, each entry listing the most common genes and DNA. Here the V and J calls rest on TCRdb's processing, not on the authors' analysis. This sample holds more than 250,000 distinct CDR3 sequences; about 80% were observed only once. Approximately 40% of the sample belongs to the ten largest clones.

The chain employs TRBV11-3 and TRBJ2-1; a tentative D match to TRBD2 spans 5 bases. This sequence was found in a human donor with aplastic anemia. Sequencing input: sorted CD4+, CD8+, or CD8+CD57+ T cells (not recorded which) from PBMCs. The CDR3 in this case is CASSQDGGAYNEQFF. The DNA sequence is given as TGTGCCAGCAGCCAAGACGGAGGAGCCTACAATGAGCAGTTCTTC.